One sample yielded the 5 T cell receptor beta chains listed below, sequenced in a study of human T cells and chemical hapten exposure. Before extraction, the whole blood was not fractionated, and total RNA was taken from it. Each CDR3 protein gets one entry after TCRdb re-called the 5' RACE reads with MiXCR. The top ten clones hold 1.2% to 1.5% of a sample with 130,000 or so distinct CDR3 sequences, roughly 4% of them seen once. These receptors came from a female donor in good health.

This clonotype has only a few counts. This chain uses TRBV6-2 or TRBV6-3 with TRBJ1-1, with 7 positions matching TRBD1. The junction had 6 bases not matched to a gene; V was cut back by 5 bases and J by 3 bases. The CDR3 length is 14 residues. Germline loops: CDR1 MNHEY, CDR2 SVGEGT. The CDR3 coding sequence is TGTGCCAGCAGTCGCAGGGGGTTCGACACTGAAGCTTTCTTT. This translates into CASSRRGFDTEAFF.

This clonotype was recorded at least ten times. V and J are TRBV29-1 and TRBJ2-7, with a weak D call TRBD1 (6 bases). This CDR3 has 14 amino acids. V was clipped by 6 bases and J by 2 bases, with 17 bases between them. Germline CDR1 reads SQVTM; CDR2 reads ANQGSEA. The CDR3 protein is CSVAGQRATYEQYF. As DNA, the CDR3 is TGCAGCGTGGCAGGACAGAGAGCAACCTACGAGCAGTACTTC.

At least ten counts were recorded for this clonotype. The rearrangement joins TRBV24-1 to TRBJ2-2; unclear D gene. In germline, CDR1 is KGHDR, CDR2 SFDVKD. Trimming took 3 bases from V and 0 from J, leaving 7 bases between them. The CDR3 consists of 15 residues. The CDR3 here is CATSDPTANTGELFF. The CDR3 region has the DNA TGTGCCACCAGTGATCCCACAGCGAACACCGGGGAGCTGTTTTTT.

This clonotype was observed a handful of times. The chain recombines TRBV14 with TRBJ2-2; weak D call: TRBD1 (6 bases). Trimming took 1 base from V and 4 from J, leaving 13 bases between them. This CDR3 spans 16 amino acids. CDR1 and CDR2 (germline): SGHDN, FVKESK. CDR3 loop: CASSQGTVRGTGELFF. In nucleotides, the CDR3 is TGTGCCAGCAGCCAAGGAACAGTCAGGGGCACCGGGGAGCTGTTTTTT.

This clonotype was seen at least ten times. V usage is TRBV7-8 and J usage is TRBJ1-5; no firm D call. This CDR3 is built from 14 residues. V dropped 5 bases and J dropped 2 bases, with 10 bases sitting between them. Germline V gene lookup returns CDR1 SGHVS and CDR2 FQNEAQ. DNA for the CDR3: TGTGCCAGCAGCCACCTGCTGCGCAATCAGCCCCAGCATTTT. Its translation is CASSHLLRNQPQHF.